Following are 20 T cell receptor beta chains from one sample sequenced in a study of T cells in Graves' hyperthyroidism and ophthalmopathy. TCR beta CDR3 region amplification was performed from RNA transcripts. RT-PCR in the first round (using the HTBI primer set) targeted the TCR CDR3. Each CDR3 protein gets one entry after TCRdb re-called the multiplex PCR reads with MiXCR. The sample contains more than 500,000 distinct CDR3 sequences, around 15% of which appear only once. Sequenced input: blood. These receptors all come from a woman in her twenties or thirties with Graves' hyperthyroidism.

This clonotype was seen ten or more times. The gene calls are TRBV30 and TRBJ1-1, with no clear D. The V end was cut by 4 bases, the J end by 1 base, with 10 bases between. This CDR3 region has 13 residues. Germline V gene data show CDR1 as GTSNPN and CDR2 as SVGIG (reference sequence). CDR3 sequence reads: CAWKLHPNTEAFF. The DNA for the CDR3 is TGTGCCTGGAAACTTCATCCGAACACTGAAGCTTTCTTT.

This clonotype was seen repeatedly, ten times or more. The CDR3 here is CSVDAGASPDTQYF. In nucleotides, the CDR3 is TGCAGCGTTGACGCGGGGGCTTCGCCAGATACGCAGTATTTT. The chain joins TRBV29-1 to TRBJ2-3; tentatively, D is TRBD2 (7 bases). The V and J ends lost 3 bases and 4 bases respectively, with 14 bases between them. CDR3 size: 14 residues. CDR1 is SQVTM, CDR2 ANQGSEA, per germline.

The genes are TRBV29-1 and TRBJ1-1; D ambiguous. This CDR3 is 11 amino acids long. The germline CDR1 and CDR2 sequences are SQVTM and ANQGSEA. Deletions cut 5 bases from V and 0 bases from J, with 4 bases between. The CDR3 nucleotides are TGCAGCGTTCCCCTGAACACTGAAGCTTTCTTT. Protein: CSVPLNTEAFF.

This clonotype has at least ten counts. This chain links TRBV28 with TRBJ2-7; TRBD1 or TRBD2 may be the D gene (5 bases each). The CDR3 has 14 amino acids. Germline-derived CDR1 and CDR2 are MDHEN and SYDVKM. The V gene lost 2 bases and the J gene lost 3 bases, with 11 bases spanning the gap. CDR3: CASSLGGTGYEQYF. The CDR3 coding sequence is TGTGCCAGCAGTTTAGGGGGTACCGGCTACGAGCAGTACTTC.

The rearrangement links TRBV6-2 or TRBV6-3 to TRBJ2-3; D perhaps matches TRBD1 (6 bases). CDR1 is MNHEY, CDR2 SVGEGT, per germline. The CDR3 has 15 residues. Trimming left V 0 bases short and J 4 bases short, with 11 bases between. Here the CDR3 reads CASSYSITGPDTQYF. For the CDR3, the DNA is TGTGCCAGCAGTTACTCGATTACAGGGCCAGATACGCAGTATTTT.

This chain uses TRBV25-1 with TRBJ2-3, with D unclear. CDR1 and CDR2 (germline): MGHDK, SYGVNS. The CDR3 is 12 residues long. The ends were cut back, 0 bases at V and 10 bases at J, with 8 bases in the middle. CDR3 region: CASSEYTGPQYF. CDR3 sequence (DNA): TGTGCCAGCAGTGAATACACGGGCCCGCAGTATTTT.

The chain uses TRBV15 and TRBJ1-4, with D unresolved. Germline CDR1 LNHNV, CDR2 YYDKDF (reference sequence). This CDR3 spans 18 amino acids. V lost 0 bases, J lost 0 bases, and 14 bases lay in between. The CDR3 here is CATSRDPRALATNEKLFF. CDR3 coding DNA: TGTGCCACCAGCAGAGATCCTCGGGCTCTTGCAACTAATGAAAAACTGTTTTTT. Filled out from reference TRBV15 and TRBJ1-4, the complete variable domain reads DAMVIQNPRYQVTQFGKPVTLSCSQTLNHNVMYWYQQKSSQAPKLLFHYYDKDFNNEADTPDNFQSRRPNTSFCFLDIRSPGLGDTAMYLCATSRDPRALATNEKLFFGSGTQLSVL.

Here the CDR3 reads CASSLRRTSGRTATGELFF. The CDR3 region has the DNA TGTGCCAGCAGCCTCAGAAGGACTAGCGGGAGGACGGCCACCGGGGAGCTGTTTTTT. This rearrangement joins TRBV11-2 to TRBJ2-2, with 14 bases that match TRBD2. J lost 4 bases, V lost 5 bases, and 12 bases had no gene match. Germline CDR1 is SGHAT and CDR2 is FQNNGV. The CDR3 sequence is 19 residues long.

In this sample, this clonotype turned up many times. One end of the junction does not line up with germline, which may come from a read error. The chain is built from TRBV5-5 and TRBJ2-1, with a tentative D call TRBD2 (6 bases). There are 12 residues in the CDR3. Per germline, CDR1 SGHKS and CDR2 YYEKEE (reference sequence). The CDR3 nucleotides read TGTGCCAGCACCTTGACCGGGAGTGAGCAGTTCTTC. It yields the protein CASTLTGSEQFF. The full variable domain, with the rest looked up from reference TRBV5-5 and TRBJ2-1, is DAGVTQSPTHLIKTRGQQVTLRCSPISGHKSVSWYQQVLGQGPQFIFQYYEKEERGRGNFPDRFSARQFPNYSSELNVNALLLGDSALYLCASTLTGSEQFFGPGTRLTVL.

On this clonotype: A read error is possible here, since a much larger clone lies one base away. The rearrangement uses TRBV6-1 and TRBJ2-5, with 7 bases that match TRBD2. The CDR3 consists of 16 residues. CDR1 is MNHNS and CDR2 is SASEGT in the germline V gene. In DNA, the CDR3 is TGTGCCAGCACTCGGGGCGGGAGCGGTGGGGCAGAGACCCAGTGCTTC. It specifies CASTRGGSGGAETQCF.

The rearrangement links TRBV5-6 to TRBJ1-1; D is unclear. Deletions cut 2 bases from V and 11 bases from J, with 13 bases between. The CDR3 totals 12 residues. Germline CDR1 and CDR2: SGHDT and YYEEEE. The CDR3 loop reads CASSFGGGVAFF. Written as DNA, the CDR3 is TGTGCCAGCAGCTTCGGCGGCGGGGTGGCTTTCTTT.

This clonotype showed up many times. The chain combines TRBV30 with TRBJ1-1; TRBD1 might be the D (5 bases). The germline V gene has CDR1 GTSNPN and CDR2 SVGIG (reference sequence). V shed 2 bases and J shed 2 bases, with 9 bases lying between them. CDR3 length: 13 residues. The CDR3: CAWSRDGNTEAFF. CDR3 sequence (DNA): TGTGCCTGGAGTAGGGACGGTAACACTGAAGCTTTCTTT.

The table lists this clonotype with many counts. The V and J genes are TRBV12-5 and TRBJ2-1; unclear D gene. This CDR3 region has 13 residues. Germline CDR1 and CDR2: LGHNT and FRNRAP. Trimming stripped 7 bases from V and 3 bases from J, with 10 bases between. In nucleotides, the CDR3 is TGTGCTAGTGCCAACTCTCTCTACAATGAGCAGTTCTTC. Translated: CASANSLYNEQFF.

Ten or more counts support this clonotype. This chain connects TRBV7-3 to TRBJ2-2, with D perhaps matching TRBD1 (6 bases). There are 15 residues in the CDR3. With 5 bases removed from V and 4 bases from J, the gap between germline ends came to 14 bases. Germline values: CDR1 SGHTA, CDR2 FQGTGA. CDR3 coding DNA: TGTGCCAGCAGCCCACAGGGCCACAGCACCGGGGAGCTGTTTTTT. Residues: CASSPQGHSTGELFF.

The CDR3 protein is CASSLRQGLPYEQYF. The DNA of the CDR3 is TGCGCCAGCAGCTTGAGACAGGGGCTCCCCTACGAGCAGTACTTC. The rearrangement links TRBV5-1 to TRBJ2-7; 8 nucleotides align to TRBD1. The CDR3 is made up of 15 amino acids. Trimming removed 1 base from V and 2 bases from J; junction bases left unmatched: 5. The V gene's germline CDR1 is SGHRS and CDR2 YFSETQ.

The rearrangement joins TRBV2 to TRBJ2-3; TRBD2 matches at 9 bases. V shed 8 bases, J shed 4 bases, and the junction held 10 bases outside the gene matches. CDR1 SNHLY and CDR2 FYNNEI come from the germline V gene. The CDR3 is 15 amino acids. CDR3 loop: CASDLAGSFADTQYF. The CDR3 region has the DNA TGTGCCAGCGACCTAGCGGGATCGTTTGCAGATACGCAGTATTTT.

This sequence joins TRBV3-1 and TRBJ1-4; 10 bases fit TRBD1. The CDR3 length is 17 residues. From germline, CDR1 is LGHDT and CDR2 YNNKEL (reference sequence). V dropped 1 base and J dropped 0; count of bases not matched to a gene: 2. CDR3 DNA: TGTGCCAGCAGCCAAGCCGGACAGGGGGCAACTAATGAAAAACTGTTTTTT. Its protein is CASSQAGQGATNEKLFF.

The sample holds many counts of this clonotype. The rearrangement uses TRBV7-2 and TRBJ2-7, with D hard to call. V lost 0 bases, J lost 4 bases, and 7 bases lay in between. Germline loops: CDR1 SGHTA, CDR2 FQGNSA. This CDR3 is built from 13 residues. CDR3 in DNA: TGTGCCAGCAGCTTAGCGATGGGGTACGAGCAGTACTTC. The encoded protein is CASSLAMGYEQYF.

Ten or more counts support this clonotype. The rearrangement joins TRBV28 to TRBJ1-5, with unresolved D. V lost 3 bases, J lost 6 bases, and 12 bases lay in between. Germline assignment: CDR1 MDHEN and CDR2 SYDVKM. CDR3 length: 14 amino acids. CDR3 DNA sequence: TGTGCCAGCAGTTTCGGGGTGCGGAGTCAGCCCCAGCATTTT. Its protein is CASSFGVRSQPQHF.

This clonotype was picked up many times. The rearrangement joins TRBV18 to TRBJ2-2; D may correspond to TRBD1 or TRBD2 (5 bases each). The ends were cut back, 3 bases at V and 4 bases at J, with 12 bases in the middle. The germline gives CDR1 KGHSH, CDR2 LQKENI. This CDR3 is built from 15 residues. CDR3 amino acids: CASSPGRSPTGELFF. The CDR3 DNA sequence: TGTGCCAGCTCACCGGGACGGAGCCCCACCGGGGAGCTGTTTTTT.